The table lists the clone carrying this TCR beta chain with many counts. Its cognate antigen is unknown. This library used approximately 0.4 ug RNA and molecular barcoded adaptors spanning alpha/delta and beta/gamma chains. TCRdb recomputed calls from the reads with MiXCR, one row per CDR3 protein. The repertoire holds about 38,000 distinct CDR3 sequences, with 13% to 15% as singletons. This sample was included in a study of read filtering for tumor transcriptome and immune sequencing. Broader study findings: This fraction held mixed bone marrow immune cells after CD138-negative sorting. Single-read clonotypes: about 82% of IR-seq clonotypes (around 3.5% of reads), around three quarters of RNA-seq clonotypes (44.6% of reads). Without single-read clonotypes, shared clonotype proportions correlated more between IR-seq and RNA-seq. Even smaller IR-seq throughput identified most shared clonotypes.

Between the trimmed V and J ends, which lost 5 bases and 9 bases, there was a span of 14 bases. CDR3 length: 13 residues. CDR1 and CDR2 from the germline V gene are SGHTA and FQGNSA. This chain uses TRBV7-2 with TRBJ1-5, with TRBD1 as a possible D gene (5 bases). The specimen sequenced was a population of CD138-negative cells sorted from bone marrow. This sequence was found in a donor at least 40 years old with multiple myeloma. Here the CDR3 DNA reads TGTGCCAGCAGCCCCGGGGGGTTCGCGCCCCAGCATTTT. It specifies CASSPGGFAPQHF.